Listed here are 16 T cell receptor beta chains from one sample, sequenced in a study of shared clonotypes between healthy human individuals. The naive CD8 fraction comprised CD45RO-negative cells positively selected for CCR7 and excluded terminally differentiated effector memory CD45RA+ cells. The assay was immunoSEQ multiplex PCR, and TCRdb's table has in-frame clones only and misses some. The table lists around 610,000 clones, approximately 96% of them singletons. The sequenced material came from naive CD8+ T cells sorted from blood. The origin of the receptors is a woman in her 30s in good health.

The rearrangement links TRBV9 to TRBJ1-1, with unresolved D. The CDR3 runs to 14 residues. Trimming shortened V by 0 bases and J by 7 bases, and 13 bases separated the two germline ends. The V gene's germline CDR1 is SGDLS and CDR2 YYNGEE. This CDR3 is CASSVATQVNEAFF. The CDR3 DNA sequence: TGTGCCAGCAGCGTAGCTACCCAGGTTAATGAAGCTTTCTTT.

The chain is built from TRBV28 and TRBJ1-4; D is perhaps TRBD1 (6 bases). Trimming pared 4 bases from V and 5 bases from J, leaving 11 bases between. CDR1 and CDR2 (germline): MDHEN, SYDVKM. The length of the CDR3 is 14 residues. The DNA of the CDR3 is TGTGCCAGCAGTTCACGTCAGGGGAATGAAAAACTGTTTTTT. It codes for CASSSRQGNEKLFF.

The chain couples TRBV2 to TRBJ1-3; perhaps TRBD1 as D (5 bases). Germline CDR1 and CDR2: SNHLY and FYNNEI. V was pared by 3 bases and J by 2 bases, with 8 bases between. The CDR3 loop spans 14 amino acids. In DNA form, the CDR3 reads TGTGCCAGCAGTGAGGGGGTAGCTGGAAACACCATATATTTT. It translates to CASSEGVAGNTIYF.

J is TRBJ2-5 and V is TRBV11-2, with TRBD2 as a possible D gene (6 bases). The germline V gene encodes CDR1 SGHAT and CDR2 FQNNGV. V shed 3 bases and J shed 5 bases, with 16 bases lying between them. The CDR3 is made up of 15 amino acids. CDR3 protein: CASSFAEGWVETQYF. The CDR3 coding sequence is TGTGCCAGCAGCTTCGCGGAGGGATGGGTGGAGACCCAGTACTTC.

The J gene is TRBJ2-2, the V gene TRBV7-6; tentatively, D is TRBD1 (6 bases). Trimming stripped 3 bases from V and 2 bases from J, with 10 bases between. This CDR3 region has 15 residues. Germline V gene lookup returns CDR1 SGHVS and CDR2 FNYEAQ. The CDR3 DNA follows: TGTGCCAGCAGCTTCAGGGGAATTAACACCGGGGAGCTGTTTTTT. It is translated as CASSFRGINTGELFF.

About this clone: The sample carries other DNA sequences with the same CDR3. V gene TRBV7-9 combines with J gene TRBJ1-2; 7 bases match TRBD1. The CDR3 totals 12 residues. The germline gives CDR1 SEHNR, CDR2 FQNEAQ (reference sequence). The V segment lost 3 bases and the J segment 6 bases; nucleotides outside the gene matches: 1. The CDR3, as DNA: TGTGCCAGCAGCTTTACAGGGGATGGCTACACCTTC. This encodes CASSFTGDGYTF.

The gene calls are TRBV9 and TRBJ1-3, with D unclear. Looked up from germline, CDR1 is SGDLS and CDR2 is YYNGEE. The CDR3 spans 12 residues. The V end was cut by 3 bases, the J end by 4 bases, with 5 bases between. DNA for the CDR3: TGTGCCAGCAGCGCCCAAGGAAACACCATATATTTT. It translates to CASSAQGNTIYF.

This rearrangement joins TRBV28 to TRBJ2-7; 9 nucleotides align to TRBD1. The junction had 6 bases not matched to a gene; V was cut back by 5 bases and J by 4 bases. The CDR3 runs to 14 residues. Germline lookup yields CDR1 MDHEN and CDR2 SYDVKM. In DNA, the CDR3 is TGTGCCAGCAGTATCCGGGACAGGGCTTACGAGCAGTACTTC. It is translated as CASSIRDRAYEQYF.

This clone occurred a few times. The chain uses TRBV10-3 and TRBJ1-1; possible D gene TRBD1, 5 bases. There are 12 residues in the CDR3. Trimming removed 11 bases at V and 5 bases at J, with 15 bases between. Germline CDR1 reads ENHRY; CDR2 reads SYGVKD. CDR3 in amino acids: CAGGGGETEAFF. CDR3 bases: TGTGCCGGCGGCGGAGGGGAGACTGAAGCTTTCTTT.

This chain connects TRBV19 to TRBJ1-4, with D maybe TRBD1 (5 bases). In germline, CDR1 is LNHDA, CDR2 SQIVND (reference sequence). The CDR3 consists of 15 residues. Trimming cost V 1 base and J 8 bases, with 14 bases left between them. CDR3 DNA sequence: TGTGCCAGTAGTATAGGTCAGGGAGGGAAGGAAAAACTGTTTTTT. Translated: CASSIGQGGKEKLFF.

V is TRBV27 and J is TRBJ1-2; the match to TRBD1 covers 7 bases. The length of the CDR3 is 13 residues. V lost 6 bases to trimming and J lost 5 bases; unmatched junction nucleotides: 6. Germline values: CDR1 MNHEY, CDR2 SMNVEV (reference sequence). This CDR3 reads CASRRQGGYGYTF. CDR3 nucleotides: TGTGCCAGCAGACGCCAGGGGGGATATGGCTACACCTTC.

The J gene is TRBJ2-1, the V gene TRBV9; no reliable D call. Trimming took off 5 bases at V and 4 bases at J, with 4 bases between the two ends. In germline, CDR1 is SGDLS, CDR2 YYNGEE. CDR3 length: 11 amino acids. CDR3 residues: CASSYYNEQFF. The CDR3 nucleotides are TGTGCCAGCAGTTATTACAATGAGCAGTTCTTC.

This clone was counted a single time. This sequence joins TRBV5-6 and TRBJ1-1; 7 bases match TRBD1. Per the germline V gene, CDR1 is SGHDT and CDR2 is YYEEEE. The CDR3 is 15 residues long. V dropped 3 bases and J dropped 3; count of bases not matched to a gene: 8. The CDR3 coding sequence is TGTGCCAGCAGCTCAGACAGGGAAGCCTACACTGAAGCTTTCTTT. It yields the protein CASSSDREAYTEAFF. The full variable domain, completed using reference TRBV5-6 and TRBJ1-1, is DAGVTQSPTHLIKTRGQQVTLRCSPKSGHDTVSWYQQALGQGPQFIFQYYEEEERQRGNFPDRFSGHQFPNYSSELNVNALLLGDSALYLCASSSDREAYTEAFFGQGTRLTVV.

This clone was observed a few times. The V call is TRBV19, the J call TRBJ1-1, with 8 bases aligning to TRBD1. V lost 5 bases, J lost 4 bases, and 6 bases stayed unmatched. The CDR3 has 14 amino acids. Per germline, CDR1 LNHDA and CDR2 SQIVND (reference sequence). CDR3 DNA: TGTGCCAGTAGTCACCCTGGACAGGGCACTGAAGCTTTCTTT. Translation gives CASSHPGQGTEAFF. Together with reference TRBV19 and TRBJ1-1, the CDR3 gives the full variable domain: DGGITQSPKYLFRKEGQNVTLSCEQNLNHDAMYWYRQDPGQGLRLIYYSQIVNDFQKGDIAEGYSVSREKKESFPLTVTSAQKNPTAFYLCASSHPGQGTEAFFGQGTRLTVV.

This chain joins TRBV7-2 and TRBJ1-1; no reliable D call. This CDR3 is 14 amino acids long. V lost 1 base and J 3 bases, leaving 9 bases between the germline ends. The germline CDR1 and CDR2 sequences are SGHTA and FQGNSA. The CDR3 reads CASSLGGGYTEAFF. For the CDR3, the DNA is TGTGCCAGCAGCTTAGGGGGAGGGTACACTGAAGCTTTCTTT. The full variable domain, in which reference TRBV7-2 and TRBJ1-1 provide the parts outside the CDR3, is GAGVSQSPSNKVTEKGKDVELRCDPISGHTALYWYRQSLGQGLEFLIYFQGNSAPDKSGLPSDRFSAERTGGSVSTLTIQRTQQEDSAVYLCASSLGGGYTEAFFGQGTRLTVV.

This chain uses TRBV5-6 with TRBJ2-3, with 7 bases that match TRBD2. The V and J ends lost 3 bases and 2 bases, in that order; junction bases with no gene match: 12. This CDR3 contains 17 residues. From germline, CDR1 is SGHDT and CDR2 YYEEEE. CDR3 DNA sequence: TGTGCCAGCAGCTCCTCTGGGGAGGGAAGGGTCACAGATACGCAGTATTTT. Protein: CASSSSGEGRVTDTQYF. The whole variable domain, remainder taken from reference TRBV5-6 and TRBJ2-3, is DAGVTQSPTHLIKTRGQQVTLRCSPKSGHDTVSWYQQALGQGPQFIFQYYEEEERQRGNFPDRFSGHQFPNYSSELNVNALLLGDSALYLCASSSSGEGRVTDTQYFGPGTRLTVL.